This T cell receptor (beta chain) was captured by sequencing in a study of CD8 T cells in ankylosing spondylitis. The germline V gene has CDR1 SGHKS and CDR2 YYEKEE (reference sequence). The CDR3 runs to 14 residues. The V end lost 4 bases, the J end lost 7 bases, and 17 bases lay between the germline ends. This clonotype was seen more than once but under ten times. MiXCR, run by TCRdb on the 5' RACE reads, gives a single entry per CDR3 protein. This table has around 280,000 distinct CDR3 sequences, around 19% appearing once. The sequencing input was blood, either unsorted or a sorted T cell fraction (not recorded which). This receptor was identified in a male donor with ankylosing spondylitis or in good health (not recorded which). The gene calls are TRBV5-5 and TRBJ1-2, with D possibly being TRBD1 (6 bases). The CDR3, as DNA: TGTGCCAGCAGCCCCGAGGGGGGGGCGCGTGGCTACACCTTC. Translating gives CASSPEGGARGYTF.